Listed here are 6 T cell receptor beta chains from one sample, sequenced in a study of blood T cells in healthy people across ages. For the second PCR, which ran for 7 to 11 cycles, a sample-barcoded 5' primer and a J-beta primer mix were used. Each CDR3 protein is one row after TCRdb ran MiXCR on the 5' RACE reads. Of about 810,000 distinct CDR3 sequences in the sample, 30% to 45% were seen once. The sequenced sample was blood. The receptors were gathered from a man aged 18 to 29 in good health.

This clonotype has a handful of counts. The gene calls are TRBV20-1 and TRBJ1-6; 9 positions match TRBD1. The CDR3 has 14 amino acids. The ends lost 4 bases at V and 9 bases at J; junction bases unmatched: 7. Germline values: CDR1 DFQATT, CDR2 SNEGSKA (reference sequence). CDR3 DNA: TGCAGTGCTAAGCCCACAGGGGGCCCTTCACCCCTCCACTTT. Its translation is CSAKPTGGPSPLHF.

There are many counts of this clonotype. V usage is TRBV12-3 or TRBV12-4 and J usage is TRBJ1-2, with unresolved D. Trimming removed 4 bases at V and 6 bases at J, with 9 bases between. The CDR3 covers 12 residues. CDR3 in amino acids: CASSSPPDGYTF. CDR3 bases: TGTGCCAGCAGTTCACCCCCGGATGGCTACACCTTC.

The CDR3 is CASSSGLPSPADTQYF. The CDR3 DNA sequence: TGTGCCAGCAGCAGCGGACTACCATCTCCCGCAGATACGCAGTATTTT. This chain connects TRBV5-6 to TRBJ2-3; perhaps TRBD2 as D (6 bases). CDR3 length: 16 amino acids. The V end lost 4 bases, the J end lost 4 bases, and 19 bases lay between the germline ends. Germline-derived CDR1 and CDR2 are SGHDT and YYEEEE.

This clonotype was counted many times. The rearrangement links TRBV12-3 or TRBV12-4 to TRBJ1-5; D is unclear. This CDR3 has 12 residues. The V end was cut by 5 bases, the J end by 9 bases, with 11 bases between. In nucleotides, the CDR3 is TGTGCCAGCAGTCTCGATGCGGGGCCCCAGCATTTT. Protein: CASSLDAGPQHF.

This clonotype was detected only a few times. The genes are TRBV20-1 and TRBJ1-1; 10 bases agree with TRBD1. Trimming removed 5 bases from V and 4 bases from J; junction bases left unmatched: 7. The CDR3 sequence is 14 residues long. CDR1 is DFQATT and CDR2 is SNEGSKA in the germline V gene (reference sequence). This CDR3 is CSAQVGQGTTEAFF. The CDR3, as DNA: TGCAGTGCTCAGGTGGGACAGGGGACCACTGAAGCTTTCTTT.

This chain joins TRBV6-6 and TRBJ2-2, with 8 bases fitting TRBD1. The V gene end was trimmed by 3 bases and the J gene end by 3 bases; junction bases not matched to a gene: 9. The CDR3 has 17 residues. Germline CDR1 and CDR2: MNHNY and SVGAGI (reference sequence). CDR3: CASSYKGTGPDTGELFF. The CDR3 DNA follows: TGTGCCAGCAGTTATAAGGGGACAGGTCCCGACACCGGGGAGCTGTTTTTT.